This T cell receptor (beta chain) was retrieved from a study of cytomegalovirus exposure and HLA in healthy donors. Trimming took off 3 bases at V and 0 bases at J, with 5 bases between the two ends. CDR1 MDHEN and CDR2 SYDVKM come from the germline V gene. This CDR3 spans 13 amino acids. The PCR had 60 Vbeta and 13 Jbeta primers. The protocol was immunoSEQ multiplex PCR, while the TCRdb copy is restricted to in-frame clones and leaves out a portion. This sample has some 150,000 clones, with over 75% found just once. V and J are TRBV28 and TRBJ1-2; unclear D gene. Sequenced: PBMCs. The TCR comes from a man under 40 in good health and CMV-seropositive. The chain's CDR3 is CASSFGANYGYTF. The CDR3 DNA is TGTGCCAGCAGTTTCGGGGCTAACTATGGCTACACCTTC.